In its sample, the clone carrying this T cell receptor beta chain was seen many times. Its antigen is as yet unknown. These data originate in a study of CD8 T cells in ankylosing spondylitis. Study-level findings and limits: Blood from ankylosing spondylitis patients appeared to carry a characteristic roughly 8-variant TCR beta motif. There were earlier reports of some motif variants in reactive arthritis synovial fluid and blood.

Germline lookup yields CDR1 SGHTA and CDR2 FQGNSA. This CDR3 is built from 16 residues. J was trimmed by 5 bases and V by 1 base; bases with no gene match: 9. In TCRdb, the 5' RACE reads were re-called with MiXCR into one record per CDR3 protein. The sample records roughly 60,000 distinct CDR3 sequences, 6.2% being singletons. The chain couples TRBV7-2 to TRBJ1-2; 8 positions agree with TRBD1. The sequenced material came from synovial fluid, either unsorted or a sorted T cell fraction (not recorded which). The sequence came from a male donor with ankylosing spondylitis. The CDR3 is CASSLVSGQGQYGYTF. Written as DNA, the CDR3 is TGTGCCAGCAGCTTAGTGAGCGGACAGGGACAGTATGGCTACACCTTC.